This TCR beta chain was captured by sequencing in a study of OX40 agonist ivuxolimab in advanced cancers. Study as a whole: The study gave patients intravenous ivuxolimab at 0.01 to 10 mg/kg every 2 weeks.

TCRdb's table, derived via immunoSEQ multiplex PCR, lists solely in-frame clones and lacks some. The sample lists 60,000 to 85,000 clones, about nine tenths occurring once. This clone appeared a few times. V shed 5 bases and J shed 7 bases, with 15 bases lying between them. Germline values: CDR1 SEHNR, CDR2 FQNEAQ (reference sequence). The CDR3 has 15 residues. The chain links TRBV7-9 to TRBJ1-6, with a weak D call TRBD1 (5 bases). The source of this sequence is an adult with an advanced solid tumor such as melanoma, head and neck, liver or kidney cancer. The sequencing used CD4+ or CD8+ T cells sorted from blood, collected in a trial of the OX40 agonist ivuxolimab. This chain's CDR3 is CASSPAGQINSPLHF. DNA for the CDR3: TGTGCCAGCAGCCCTGCGGGGCAGATAAATTCACCCCTCCACTTT.